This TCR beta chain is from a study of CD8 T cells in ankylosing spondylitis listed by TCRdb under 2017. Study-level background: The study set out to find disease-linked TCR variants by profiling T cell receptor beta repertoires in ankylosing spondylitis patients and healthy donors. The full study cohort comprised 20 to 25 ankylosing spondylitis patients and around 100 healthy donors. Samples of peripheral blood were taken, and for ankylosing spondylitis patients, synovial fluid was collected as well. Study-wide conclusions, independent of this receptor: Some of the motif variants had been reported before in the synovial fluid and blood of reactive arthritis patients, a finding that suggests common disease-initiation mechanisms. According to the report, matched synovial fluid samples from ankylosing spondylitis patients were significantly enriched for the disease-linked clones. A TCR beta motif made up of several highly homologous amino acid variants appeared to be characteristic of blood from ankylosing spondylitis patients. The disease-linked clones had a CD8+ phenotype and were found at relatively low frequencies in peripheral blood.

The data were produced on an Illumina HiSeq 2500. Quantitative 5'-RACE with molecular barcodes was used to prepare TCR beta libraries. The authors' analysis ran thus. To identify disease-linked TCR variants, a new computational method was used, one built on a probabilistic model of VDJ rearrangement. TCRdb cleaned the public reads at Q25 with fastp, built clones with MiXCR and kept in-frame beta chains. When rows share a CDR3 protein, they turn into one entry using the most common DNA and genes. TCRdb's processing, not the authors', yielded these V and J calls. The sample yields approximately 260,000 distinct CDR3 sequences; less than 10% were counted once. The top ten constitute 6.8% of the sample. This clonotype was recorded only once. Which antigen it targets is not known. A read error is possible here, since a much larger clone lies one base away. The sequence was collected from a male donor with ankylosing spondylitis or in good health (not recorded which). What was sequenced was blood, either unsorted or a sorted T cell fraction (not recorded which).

The CDR3 region reads CATSDQREGPYSEQFF. The DNA sequence reads TGTGCCACCAGTGACCAGCGGGAGGGCCCCTACAGTGAGCAGTTCTTC. The chain is assembled from TRBV24-1 and TRBJ2-1; a stretch of 10 junction bases matches TRBD2. As encoded in the germline V gene, CDR1 is KGHDR while CDR2 is SFDVKD. Reading from cysteine to phenylalanine, the CDR3 counts 16 amino acids. Only the CDR3 part of the read is kept: 48 bases, read in frame from the first base.